A single sample gave rise to the 16 T cell receptor beta chains below, sequenced in a study of blood T cells in healthy people across ages. Sample-barcoded 5' priming and a J-beta primer mix drove a second PCR of roughly 6 to 12 cycles. TCRdb re-derived calls from the 5' RACE reads in MiXCR, one entry per CDR3 protein. The table has approximately 1.5 million distinct CDR3 sequences, about 31% seen once; the top ten hold about 10%. The material sequenced was blood. The receptor set was obtained from a woman aged 25 to 39 in good health.

The gene calls are TRBV4-1 and TRBJ2-7, with TRBD2 matching over 7 bases. V was clipped by 1 base and J by 1 base; unmatched bases: 10. Germline V gives CDR1 MGHRA, CDR2 YSYEKL. The CDR3 covers 17 residues. The DNA for the CDR3 is TGCGCCAGCAGCCAAGTCGGTAGGGTCGGGGGGTCCTACGAGCAGTACTTC. Amino acids: CASSQVGRVGGSYEQYF.

The chain uses TRBV18 and TRBJ1-4; D unclear. The germline V gene has CDR1 KGHSH and CDR2 LQKENI. The V and J ends lost 4 bases and 8 bases respectively, with 17 bases between them. CDR3 size: 15 residues. CDR3 bases: TGTGCCAGCTCACGACGAGAGGTCGATGAGGAAAAACTGTTTTTT. Its protein is CASSRREVDEEKLFF.

V and J are TRBV27 and TRBJ2-1; D uncertain. V lost 6 bases, J lost 8 bases, and 11 bases lay in between. This CDR3 region has 12 residues. Germline CDR1 MNHEY, CDR2 SMNVEV (reference sequence). CDR3 DNA: TGTGCCAGCAGCCGAGCGTCAGATGAGCAGTTCTTC. Its translation: CASSRASDEQFF.

The V and J genes are TRBV15 and TRBJ2-5; tentatively, D is TRBD2 (6 bases). Trimming shortened V by 4 bases and J by 2 bases, and 20 bases separated the two germline ends. The CDR3 totals 17 residues. In germline, CDR1 is LNHNV, CDR2 YYDKDF (reference sequence). This CDR3 reads CATSTGTFNLGQETQYF. In nucleotides, the CDR3 is TGTGCCACCAGCACAGGGACTTTCAACTTGGGTCAAGAGACCCAGTACTTC.

The rearrangement links TRBV6-1 to TRBJ2-7; D unresolved. There are 15 residues in the CDR3. V dropped 6 bases and J dropped 0 bases, with 15 bases sitting between them. Germline CDR1 reads MNHNS; CDR2 reads SASEGT. This CDR3 is CASSQYGGVSYEQYF. The CDR3 DNA reads as TGTGCCAGCAGCCAGTATGGTGGGGTCTCCTACGAGCAGTACTTC.

This clonotype was recorded once. The gene calls are TRBV7-9 and TRBJ1-5, with 8 bases fitting TRBD1. Losses at the gene ends were 5 bases for V and 5 bases for J; bases not matched to a gene: 5. This CDR3 contains 14 residues. The germline V gene encodes CDR1 SEHNR and CDR2 FQNEAQ (reference sequence). CDR3 region: CASSAGQGHQPQHF. The CDR3 bases are TGTGCCAGCAGCGCCGGACAGGGCCATCAGCCCCAGCATTTT.

CDR3 DNA sequence: TGTGCCAGCAGCTGGGAGACAGGGGTAAACGAGCAGTACTTC. It translates to CASSWETGVNEQYF. The chain combines TRBV13 with TRBJ2-7; TRBD1 matches at 8 bases. V was pared by 4 bases and J by 5 bases, with 7 bases of the junction left unmatched. Germline assignment: CDR1 PRHDT and CDR2 FYEKMQ (reference sequence). The CDR3 runs to 14 residues.

The count of this clonotype is one. The junction shows a germline mismatch at one end, possibly a read error. The chain joins TRBV7-9 to TRBJ2-7; 8 bases are shared with TRBD2. The CDR3 sequence is 15 residues long. In germline, CDR1 is SEHNR, CDR2 FQNEAQ (reference sequence). The CDR3, as DNA: TGTACCAGCAGCTATCCGGAGACTAGCGTCTACGAGCAGTACTTC. Translating it yields CTSSYPETSVYEQYF.

To note about this clonotype: At one end, the junction sequence differs from germline, possibly due to a read error. V and J are TRBV28 and TRBJ2-7, with TRBD1 as a possible D gene (5 bases). The V gene's germline CDR1 is MDHEN and CDR2 SYDVKM. This CDR3 spans 16 amino acids. The CDR3 sequence: CAGSLVTVLFSYEQYF. The CDR3 DNA reads TGCGCCGGCAGTTTGGTGACAGTCTTATTCTCCTACGAGCAGTACTTC.

The CDR3 DNA follows: TGTGCCAGCAGTGATGCTAGCGGTGTCTTCGGAAATGAGCAGTTCTTC. The encoded protein is CASSDASGVFGNEQFF. This sequence joins TRBV12-3 or TRBV12-4 and TRBJ2-1, with 7 bases fitting TRBD2. CDR3 length: 16 residues. Trimming at V came to 5 bases and at J to 7 bases, leaving 14 bases not matched to a gene.

At least ten counts were recorded for this clonotype. V and J are TRBV15 and TRBJ2-7; D might be TRBD2 (5 bases). The CDR3 runs to 12 residues. Per germline, CDR1 LNHNV and CDR2 YYDKDF (reference sequence). V was clipped by 8 bases and J by 1 base, with 9 bases between them. The CDR3 protein is CATSGGSYEQYF. The CDR3 region has the DNA TGTGCCACCTCCGGCGGGTCCTACGAGCAGTACTTC.

This clonotype appeared a few times. This chain connects TRBV18 to TRBJ2-1, with 8 bases identical to TRBD2. CDR1 and CDR2 from the germline V gene are KGHSH and LQKENI. Unmatched junction bases numbered 4, after V lost 3 bases and J lost 0 bases. The CDR3 has 16 amino acids. As DNA, the CDR3 is TGTGCCAGCTCACCGACTAGCGCAAGCTCCTACAATGAGCAGTTCTTC. This translates into CASSPTSASSYNEQFF.

A few counts support this clonotype. The V and J genes are TRBV7-9 and TRBJ2-3; D may be TRBD1 (5 bases). Per germline, CDR1 SEHNR and CDR2 FQNEAQ (reference sequence). The germline V and J ends were trimmed by 3 bases and 0 bases, with 13 bases remaining between them. This CDR3 contains 16 residues. The CDR3 sequence: CASSFFTGMSTDTQYF. CDR3 sequence (DNA): TGTGCCAGCAGCTTTTTTACAGGAATGAGCACAGATACGCAGTATTTT. The whole variable domain, remainder taken from reference TRBV7-9 and TRBJ2-3, is DTGVSQNPRHKITKRGQNVTFRCDPISEHNRLYWYRQTLGQGPEFLTYFQNEAQLEKSRLLSDRFSAERPKGSFSTLEIQRTEQGDSAMYLCASSFFTGMSTDTQYFGPGTRLTVL.

The CDR3 DNA sequence: TGTGCCAGCTCACCAAGAGGACAGGGGGCCACCTACGAGCAGTACTTC. Protein: CASSPRGQGATYEQYF. This rearrangement joins TRBV18 to TRBJ2-7; 11 bases map to TRBD1. Germline CDR1 reads KGHSH; CDR2 reads LQKENI. This CDR3 has 16 residues. J was trimmed by 2 bases and V by 2 bases; bases with no gene match: 5.

This clonotype came up a few times. J is TRBJ2-1 and V is TRBV10-3; maybe TRBD2 (5 bases). CDR3 length: 14 residues. The V gene lost 5 bases and the J gene lost 7 bases, with 15 bases spanning the gap. CDR1 ENHRY and CDR2 SYGVKD come from the germline V gene. The CDR3 nucleotides read TGTGCCATCAGTTCGGCGGGCTTCACTAATGAGCAGTTCTTC. It codes for CAISSAGFTNEQFF.

This clonotype was seen more than once but under ten times. The chain is built from TRBV6-6 and TRBJ2-2, with TRBD1 matching 7 bases. The CDR3 runs 13 residues. After removal of 6 bases from V and 6 bases from J, the junction contained 4 bases not matched to a gene. Germline V gene data show CDR1 as MNHNY and CDR2 as SVGAGI (reference sequence). CDR3 residues: CASRPTGAGELFF. Here the CDR3 DNA reads TGTGCCAGCAGACCCACAGGGGCCGGGGAGCTGTTTTTT.